This TCR beta chain was found in a study of beta chain features in type 1 diabetes. Expressed TCRB transcripts were sequenced, since all the RNA that had been isolated was reverse transcribed. Clones were read by immunoSEQ multiplex PCR, and TCRdb kept only the in-frame ones, dropping some. The sample has about 130,000 clones; 7% to 10% are singletons. The V gene end was trimmed by 0 bases and the J gene end by 3 bases; junction bases not matched to a gene: 4. The CDR3 extends over 16 amino acids. Germline V gives CDR1 SGDLS, CDR2 YYNGEE. The genes are TRBV9 and TRBJ1-5, with 9 bases that match TRBD1. This sequence originates from a man aged 18 to 35 in good health. Sample: central memory CD4+ T cells from blood. CDR3 bases: TGTGCCAGCAGCGTAGGGGGGACAGGGCTCAATCAGCCCCAGCATTTT. Protein product: CASSVGGTGLNQPQHF.